Sequencing of this T cell receptor beta chain was carried out in a study of regulatory T cells in long-lasting Graves disease. The study's findings and limits: Study of thyroid tissue was not done, with only peripheral blood studied.

The sample holds many counts of this clonotype. Its antigen is undetermined. Documented time point: newly diagnosed GD, antithyroid drugs for less than 3 months. PBMC-extracted RNA yielded the TCR library. The patients were enrolled through endocrinology in Xi'an, China. The germline V and J ends were trimmed by 3 bases and 4 bases, with 9 bases remaining between them. This CDR3 contains 13 residues. In germline, CDR1 is SNHLY, CDR2 FYNNEI. According to the study, TCR beta libraries were built with iRepertoire HTBI primers and CDR3-region Arm-PCR. One entry per CDR3 protein results from TCRdb running MiXCR on the multiplex PCR reads. The top ten clones hold approximately 15% of a sample with about 460,000 distinct CDR3 sequences, around 13% of them seen once. Another study also made use of these data, one on T cells in Graves' hyperthyroidism and ophthalmopathy. That paper notes: The authors deemed Graves' hyperthyroidism stable absent ophthalmopathy progression within 18 months. Clonotypes that were expanded in thyroid above 0.001 mostly appeared in blood too.

The sample in question was peripheral blood mononuclear cells (PBMCs), obtained at new diagnosis, from a patient treated with antithyroid drugs. The receptor was derived from a woman aged 45-59 years with Graves disease. The chain joins TRBV2 to TRBJ2-5; D not resolved. The CDR3 region is CASSDDPGETQYF. The CDR3 nucleotides are TGTGCCAGCAGTGACGATCCGGGAGAGACCCAGTACTTC.